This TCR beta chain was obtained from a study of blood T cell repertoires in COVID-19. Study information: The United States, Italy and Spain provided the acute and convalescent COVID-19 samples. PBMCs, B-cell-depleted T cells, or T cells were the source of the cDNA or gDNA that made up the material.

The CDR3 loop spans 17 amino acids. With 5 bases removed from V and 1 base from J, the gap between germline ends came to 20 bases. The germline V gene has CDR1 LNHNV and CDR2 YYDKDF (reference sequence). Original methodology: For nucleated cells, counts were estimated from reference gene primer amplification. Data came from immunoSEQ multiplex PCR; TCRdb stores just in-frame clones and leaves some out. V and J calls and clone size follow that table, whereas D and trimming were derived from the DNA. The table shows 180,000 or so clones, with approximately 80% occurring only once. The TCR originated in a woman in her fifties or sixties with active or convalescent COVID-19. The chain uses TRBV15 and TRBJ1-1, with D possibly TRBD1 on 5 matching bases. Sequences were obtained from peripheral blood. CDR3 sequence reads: CATSPPIGGSGNTEAFF. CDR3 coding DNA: TGTGCCACCAGCCCTCCCATCGGGGGTTCCGGGAACACTGAAGCTTTCTTT.